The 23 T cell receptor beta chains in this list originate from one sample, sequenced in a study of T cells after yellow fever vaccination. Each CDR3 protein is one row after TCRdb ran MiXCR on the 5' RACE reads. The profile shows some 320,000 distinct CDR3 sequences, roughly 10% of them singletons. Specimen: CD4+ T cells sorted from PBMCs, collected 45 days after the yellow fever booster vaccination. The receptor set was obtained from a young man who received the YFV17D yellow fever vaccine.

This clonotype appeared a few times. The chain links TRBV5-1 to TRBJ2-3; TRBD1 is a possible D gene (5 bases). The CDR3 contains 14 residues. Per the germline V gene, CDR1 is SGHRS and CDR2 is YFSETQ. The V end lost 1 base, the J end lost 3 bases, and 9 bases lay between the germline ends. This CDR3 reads CASSLQQATDTQYF. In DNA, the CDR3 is TGCGCCAGCAGCTTGCAACAGGCGACAGATACGCAGTATTTT.

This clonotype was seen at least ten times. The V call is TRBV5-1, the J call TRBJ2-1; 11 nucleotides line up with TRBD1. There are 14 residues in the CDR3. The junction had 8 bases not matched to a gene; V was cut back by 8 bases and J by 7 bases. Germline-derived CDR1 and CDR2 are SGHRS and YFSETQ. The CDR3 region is CASSPGQGGNEQFF. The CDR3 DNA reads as TGCGCCAGTTCCCCGGGACAGGGGGGGAATGAGCAGTTCTTC. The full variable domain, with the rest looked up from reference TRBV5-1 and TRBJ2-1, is KAGVTQTPRYLIKTRGQQVTLSCSPISGHRSVSWYQQTPGQGLQFLFEYFSETQRNKGNFPGRFSGRQFSNSRSEMNVSTLELGDSALYLCASSPGQGGNEQFFGPGTRLTVL.

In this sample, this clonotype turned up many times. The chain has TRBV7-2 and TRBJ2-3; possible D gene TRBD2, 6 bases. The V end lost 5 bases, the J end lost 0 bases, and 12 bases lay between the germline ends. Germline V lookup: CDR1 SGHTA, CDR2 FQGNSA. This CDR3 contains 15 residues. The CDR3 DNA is TGTGCCAGCAGCAGAAGCGGGCTTAGCACAGATACGCAGTATTTT. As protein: CASSRSGLSTDTQYF.

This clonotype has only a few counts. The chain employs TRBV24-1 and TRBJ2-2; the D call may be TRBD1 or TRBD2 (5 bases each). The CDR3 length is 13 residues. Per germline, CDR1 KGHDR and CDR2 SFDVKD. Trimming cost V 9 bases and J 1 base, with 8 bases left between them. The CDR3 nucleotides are TGTGCCACCGGGGACGGGAACACCGGGGAGCTGTTTTTT. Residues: CATGDGNTGELFF.

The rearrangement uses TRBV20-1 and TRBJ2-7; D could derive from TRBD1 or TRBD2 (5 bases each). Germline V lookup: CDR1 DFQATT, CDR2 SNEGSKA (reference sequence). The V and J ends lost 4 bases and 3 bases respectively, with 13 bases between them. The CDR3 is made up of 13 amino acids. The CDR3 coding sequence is TGCAGTGCTATCCTCGGGACCAACTACGAGCAGTACTTC. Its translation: CSAILGTNYEQYF.

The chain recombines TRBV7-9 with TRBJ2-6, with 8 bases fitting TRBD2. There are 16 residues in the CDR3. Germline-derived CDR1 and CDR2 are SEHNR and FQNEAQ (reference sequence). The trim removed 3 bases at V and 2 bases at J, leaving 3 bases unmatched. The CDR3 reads CASSLRRGAGANVLTF. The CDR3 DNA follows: TGTGCCAGCAGCTTGCGGCGGGGGGCTGGGGCCAACGTCCTGACTTTC.

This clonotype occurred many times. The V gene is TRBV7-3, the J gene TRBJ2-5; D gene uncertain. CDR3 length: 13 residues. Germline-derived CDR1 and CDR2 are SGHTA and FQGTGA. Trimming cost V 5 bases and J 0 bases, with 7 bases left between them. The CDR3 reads CASSSRDQETQYF. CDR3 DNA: TGTGCCAGCAGCAGTCGGGACCAAGAGACCCAGTACTTC.

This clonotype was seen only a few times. This chain's CDR3 is CASSSPGHTDTQYF. The CDR3 DNA reads as TGTGCCAGCAGTTCCCCGGGGCACACAGATACGCAGTATTTT. J is TRBJ2-3 and V is TRBV28; D may match TRBD1 or TRBD2 (5 bases each). Trimming took 4 bases from V and 2 from J, leaving 10 bases between them. The CDR3 consists of 14 residues. Germline CDR1 reads MDHEN; CDR2 reads SYDVKM.

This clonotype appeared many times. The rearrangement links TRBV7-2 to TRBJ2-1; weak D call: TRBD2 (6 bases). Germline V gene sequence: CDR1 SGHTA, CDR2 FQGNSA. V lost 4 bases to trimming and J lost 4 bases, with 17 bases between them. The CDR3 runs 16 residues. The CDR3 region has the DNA TGTGCCAGCAGCTCGAATATGTGGGGAGGATACAATGAGCAGTTCTTC. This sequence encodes CASSSNMWGGYNEQFF. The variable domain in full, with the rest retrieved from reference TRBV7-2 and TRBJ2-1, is GAGVSQSPSNKVTEKGKDVELRCDPISGHTALYWYRQSLGQGLEFLIYFQGNSAPDKSGLPSDRFSAERTGGSVSTLTIQRTQQEDSAVYLCASSSNMWGGYNEQFFGPGTRLTVL.

The CDR3 loop reads CASSQDFDGRLNQPQHF. As DNA, the CDR3 is TGTGCCAGCAGCCAAGATTTCGACGGCAGGCTCAATCAGCCCCAGCATTTT. The chain couples TRBV4-2 to TRBJ1-5, with D unclear. V was trimmed by 0 bases and J by 3 bases, leaving 15 bases between them. Germline V gene lookup returns CDR1 LGHNA and CDR2 YNFKEQ. CDR3 length equals 17 residues.

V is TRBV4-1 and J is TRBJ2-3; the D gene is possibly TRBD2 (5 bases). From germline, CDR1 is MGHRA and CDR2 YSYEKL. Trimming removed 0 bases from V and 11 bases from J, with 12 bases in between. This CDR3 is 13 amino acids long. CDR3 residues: CASSQDSREGQYF. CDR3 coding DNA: TGCGCCAGCAGCCAAGATTCGAGAGAGGGGCAGTATTTT.

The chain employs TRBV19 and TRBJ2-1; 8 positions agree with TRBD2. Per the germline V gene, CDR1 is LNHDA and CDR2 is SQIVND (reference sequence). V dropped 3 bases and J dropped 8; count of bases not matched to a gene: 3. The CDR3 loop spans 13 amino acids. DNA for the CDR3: TGTGCCAGTAGTATCCGGGGGGGGGATGAGCAGTTCTTC. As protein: CASSIRGGDEQFF.

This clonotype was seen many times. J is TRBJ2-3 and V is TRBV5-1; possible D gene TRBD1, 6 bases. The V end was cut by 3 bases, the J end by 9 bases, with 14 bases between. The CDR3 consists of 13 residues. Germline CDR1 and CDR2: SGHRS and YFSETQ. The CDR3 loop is CASSSRTDPTQYF. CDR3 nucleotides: TGCGCCAGCAGCTCGAGGACAGACCCGACGCAGTATTTT.

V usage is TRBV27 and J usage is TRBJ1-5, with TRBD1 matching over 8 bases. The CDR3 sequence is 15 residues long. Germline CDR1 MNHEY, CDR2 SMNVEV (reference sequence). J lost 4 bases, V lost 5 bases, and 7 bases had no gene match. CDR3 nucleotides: TGTGCCAGCAGTACCAGGGGGCTGGGAAATCAGCCCCAGCATTTT. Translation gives CASSTRGLGNQPQHF.

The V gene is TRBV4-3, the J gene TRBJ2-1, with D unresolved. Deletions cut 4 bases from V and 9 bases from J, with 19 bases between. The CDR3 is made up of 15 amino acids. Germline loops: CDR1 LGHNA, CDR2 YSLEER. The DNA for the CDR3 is TGCGCCAGCAGCCGAGAGACGGCTCCACTCATTGAGCAGTTCTTC. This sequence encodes CASSRETAPLIEQFF.

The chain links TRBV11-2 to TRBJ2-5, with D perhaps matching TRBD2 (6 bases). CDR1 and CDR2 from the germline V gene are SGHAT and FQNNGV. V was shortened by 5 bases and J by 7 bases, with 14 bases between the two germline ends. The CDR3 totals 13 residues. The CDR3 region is CASSPRESGTQYF. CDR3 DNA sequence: TGTGCCAGCAGCCCTCGGGAGAGCGGGACCCAGTACTTC.

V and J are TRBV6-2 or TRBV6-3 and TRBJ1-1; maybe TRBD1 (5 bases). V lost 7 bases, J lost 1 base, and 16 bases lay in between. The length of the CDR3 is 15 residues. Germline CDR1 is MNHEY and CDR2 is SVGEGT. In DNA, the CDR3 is TGTGCCAGCACCCCCCCTGGGGGTCGGAACACTGAAGCTTTCTTT. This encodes CASTPPGGRNTEAFF.

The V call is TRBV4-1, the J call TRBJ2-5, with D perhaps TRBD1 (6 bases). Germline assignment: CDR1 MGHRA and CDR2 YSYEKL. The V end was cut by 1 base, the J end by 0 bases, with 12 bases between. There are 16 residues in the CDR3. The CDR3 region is CASSQGGLRDQETQYF. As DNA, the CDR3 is TGCGCCAGCAGCCAAGGGGGGCTTAGGGACCAAGAGACCCAGTACTTC.

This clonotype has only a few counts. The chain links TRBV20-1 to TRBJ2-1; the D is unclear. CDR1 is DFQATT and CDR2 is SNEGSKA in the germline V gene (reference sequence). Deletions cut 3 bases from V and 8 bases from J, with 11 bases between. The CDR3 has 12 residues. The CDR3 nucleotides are TGCAGTGCTAGTCCCCCGGACCATGAGCAGTTCTTC. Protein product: CSASPPDHEQFF.

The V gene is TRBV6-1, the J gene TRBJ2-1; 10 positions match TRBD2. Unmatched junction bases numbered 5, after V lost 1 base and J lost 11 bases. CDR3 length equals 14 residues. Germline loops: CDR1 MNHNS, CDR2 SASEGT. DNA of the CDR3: TGTGCCAGCAGTGAAGTAGCTAGCGGGGGACAGCAGTTCTTC. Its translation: CASSEVASGGQQFF.

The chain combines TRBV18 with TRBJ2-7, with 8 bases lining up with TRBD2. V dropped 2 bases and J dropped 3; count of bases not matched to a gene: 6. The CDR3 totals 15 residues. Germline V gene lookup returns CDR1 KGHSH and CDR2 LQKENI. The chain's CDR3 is CASSPGPAGVYEQYF. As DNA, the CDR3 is TGTGCCAGCTCACCAGGTCCAGCGGGGGTCTACGAGCAGTACTTC.

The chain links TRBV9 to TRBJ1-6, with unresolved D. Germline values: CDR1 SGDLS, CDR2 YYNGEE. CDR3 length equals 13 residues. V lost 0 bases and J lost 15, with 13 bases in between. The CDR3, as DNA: TGTGCCAGCAGCGTAGAGGGTGGCAGACTCCTCCACTTT. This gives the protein CASSVEGGRLLHF.

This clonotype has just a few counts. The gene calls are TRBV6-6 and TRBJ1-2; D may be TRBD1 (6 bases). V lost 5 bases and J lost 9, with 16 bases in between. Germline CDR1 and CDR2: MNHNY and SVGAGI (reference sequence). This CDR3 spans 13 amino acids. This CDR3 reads CASSPGDMFSYTF. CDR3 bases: TGTGCCAGCAGTCCCGGGGACATGTTTAGCTACACCTTC.